A single sample is the source of the 4 T cell receptor beta chains below, sequenced in a study of OX40 agonist ivuxolimab in advanced cancers. The repertoire was sequenced with immunoSEQ multiplex PCR; TCRdb's copy has only in-frame clones and lacks some. This sample carries about 42,000 clones, 80% to 90% of them seen once, and the ten largest clones take approximately 5%. Material: CD4+ or CD8+ T cells sorted from blood, obtained in a trial of the OX40 agonist ivuxolimab. Receptors were obtained from an adult with an advanced solid tumor such as melanoma, head and neck, liver or kidney cancer.

The CDR3 nucleotides are TGTGCCAGCAGTGCCAGGCGAGCTAACTATGGCTACACCTTC. Its protein is CASSARRANYGYTF. V gene TRBV2 combines with J gene TRBJ1-2; D is unclear. The CDR3 contains 14 residues. Trimming removed 4 bases at V and 0 bases at J, with 9 bases between. CDR1 is SNHLY and CDR2 is FYNNEI in the germline V gene.

J is TRBJ1-1 and V is TRBV2, with TRBD1 matching over 9 bases. This CDR3 is 16 amino acids long. CDR1 SNHLY and CDR2 FYNNEI come from the germline V gene. Trimming took 6 bases from V and 0 from J; bases not matched to a gene: 8. DNA of the CDR3: TGTGCCAGCAGCGGACAGGGGATCGTTATGAACACTGAAGCTTTCTTT. Translation: CASSGQGIVMNTEAFF.

This chain joins TRBV7-2 and TRBJ2-1; 7 bases fit TRBD1. The CDR3 spans 15 residues. Unmatched junction bases numbered 4, after V lost 5 bases and J lost 0 bases. CDR1 and CDR2 from the germline V gene are SGHTA and FQGNSA. As DNA, the CDR3 is TGTGCCAGCAGCCCCCGGGACAGCTCCTACAATGAGCAGTTCTTC. Its translation is CASSPRDSSYNEQFF.

The chain has TRBV18 and TRBJ2-7; 11 bases are a match to TRBD2. The CDR3 consists of 15 residues. V dropped 6 bases and J dropped 3; count of bases not matched to a gene: 7. CDR1 is KGHSH and CDR2 is LQKENI in the germline V gene. The CDR3 DNA follows: TGTGCCAGCTCCCGCCCTAGCGGGGGGCACTACGAGCAGTACTTC. The encoded protein is CASSRPSGGHYEQYF.